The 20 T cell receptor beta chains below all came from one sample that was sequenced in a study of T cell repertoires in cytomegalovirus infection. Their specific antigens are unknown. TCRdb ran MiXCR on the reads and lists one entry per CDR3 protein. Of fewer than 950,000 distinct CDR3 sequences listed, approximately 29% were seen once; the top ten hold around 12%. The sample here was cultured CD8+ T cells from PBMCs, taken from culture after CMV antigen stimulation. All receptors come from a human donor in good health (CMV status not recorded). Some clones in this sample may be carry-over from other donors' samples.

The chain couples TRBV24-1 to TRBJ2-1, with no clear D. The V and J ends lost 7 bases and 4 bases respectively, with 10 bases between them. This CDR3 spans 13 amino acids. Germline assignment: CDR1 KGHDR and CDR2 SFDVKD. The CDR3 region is CATSRTPYNEQFF. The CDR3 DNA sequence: TGTGCCACCAGCCGTACACCTTACAATGAGCAGTTCTTC.

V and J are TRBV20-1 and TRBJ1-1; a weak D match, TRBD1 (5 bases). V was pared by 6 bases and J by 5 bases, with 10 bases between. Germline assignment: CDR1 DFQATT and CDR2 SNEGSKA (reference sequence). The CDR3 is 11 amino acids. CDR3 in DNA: TGCAGTGCAGCCCGGGGGACTGAAGCTTTCTTT. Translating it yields CSAARGTEAFF.

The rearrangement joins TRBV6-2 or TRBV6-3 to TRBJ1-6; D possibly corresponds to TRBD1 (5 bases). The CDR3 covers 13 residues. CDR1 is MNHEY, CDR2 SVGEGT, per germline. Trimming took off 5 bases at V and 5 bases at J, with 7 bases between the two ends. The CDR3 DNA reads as TGTGCCAGCAGTGTGACAGATAATTCACCCCTCCACTTT. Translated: CASSVTDNSPLHF.

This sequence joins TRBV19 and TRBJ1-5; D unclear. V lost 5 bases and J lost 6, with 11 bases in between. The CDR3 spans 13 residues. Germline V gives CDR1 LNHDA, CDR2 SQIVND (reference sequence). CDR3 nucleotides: TGTGCCAGTAGTTCTTCGAGGGCTCAGCCCCAGCATTTT. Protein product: CASSSSRAQPQHF.

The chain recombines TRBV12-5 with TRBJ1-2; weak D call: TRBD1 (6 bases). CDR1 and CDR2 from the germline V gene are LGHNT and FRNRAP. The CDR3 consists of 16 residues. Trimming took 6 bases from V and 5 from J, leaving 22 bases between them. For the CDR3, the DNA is TGTGCTAGTGGCCCCCCCGACAGGTACCGTTTGTATGGCTACACCTTC. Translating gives CASGPPDRYRLYGYTF.

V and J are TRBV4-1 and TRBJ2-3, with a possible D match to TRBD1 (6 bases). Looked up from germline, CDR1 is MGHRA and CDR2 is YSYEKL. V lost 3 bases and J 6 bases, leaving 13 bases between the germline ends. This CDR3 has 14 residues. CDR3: CASSHTQGTDTQYF. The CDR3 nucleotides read TGCGCCAGCAGCCATACACAGGGTACGGATACGCAGTATTTT.

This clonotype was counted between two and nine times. CDR3 residues: CASSYPRRRQPQHF. As DNA, the CDR3 is TGTGCCAGCAGTTACCCCAGGCGAAGGCAGCCCCAGCATTTT. The chain recombines TRBV6-5 with TRBJ1-5, with D uncertain. CDR3 size: 14 residues. Germline CDR1 is MNHEY and CDR2 is SVGAGI. V lost 2 bases and J 7 bases, leaving 12 bases between the germline ends.

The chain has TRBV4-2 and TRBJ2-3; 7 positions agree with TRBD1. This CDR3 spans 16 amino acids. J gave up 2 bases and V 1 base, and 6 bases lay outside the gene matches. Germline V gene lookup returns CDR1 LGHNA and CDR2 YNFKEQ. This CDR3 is CASSQGRQGVTDTQYF. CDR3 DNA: TGTGCCAGCAGCCAAGGCCGACAGGGTGTCACAGATACGCAGTATTTT.

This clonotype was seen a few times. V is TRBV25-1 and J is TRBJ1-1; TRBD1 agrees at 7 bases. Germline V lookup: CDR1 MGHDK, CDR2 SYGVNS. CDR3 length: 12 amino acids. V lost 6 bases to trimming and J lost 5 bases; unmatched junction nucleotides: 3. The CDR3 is CASSEQGTEAFF. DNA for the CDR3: TGTGCCAGCAGCGAACAGGGGACTGAAGCTTTCTTT.

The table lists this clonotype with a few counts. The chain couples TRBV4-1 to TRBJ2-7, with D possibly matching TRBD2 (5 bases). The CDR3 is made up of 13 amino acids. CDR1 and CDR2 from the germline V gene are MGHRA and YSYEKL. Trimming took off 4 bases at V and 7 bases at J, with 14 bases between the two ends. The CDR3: CASSREWLGEQYF. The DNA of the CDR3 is TGCGCCAGCAGCCGGGAGTGGTTGGGGGAGCAGTACTTC.

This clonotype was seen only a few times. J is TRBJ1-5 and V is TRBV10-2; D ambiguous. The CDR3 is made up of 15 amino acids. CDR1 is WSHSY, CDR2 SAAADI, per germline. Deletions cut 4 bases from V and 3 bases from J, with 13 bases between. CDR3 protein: CASSVMGGPNQPQHF. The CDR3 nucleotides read TGCGCCAGCAGTGTCATGGGAGGCCCCAATCAGCCCCAGCATTTT.

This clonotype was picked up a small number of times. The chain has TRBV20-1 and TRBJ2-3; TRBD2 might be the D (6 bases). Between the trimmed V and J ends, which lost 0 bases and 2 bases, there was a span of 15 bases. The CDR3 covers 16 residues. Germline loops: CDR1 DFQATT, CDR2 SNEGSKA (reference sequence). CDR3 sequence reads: CSARDRTSFFTDTQYF. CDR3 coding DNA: TGCAGTGCTAGAGACCGCACTAGCTTTTTCACAGATACGCAGTATTTT.

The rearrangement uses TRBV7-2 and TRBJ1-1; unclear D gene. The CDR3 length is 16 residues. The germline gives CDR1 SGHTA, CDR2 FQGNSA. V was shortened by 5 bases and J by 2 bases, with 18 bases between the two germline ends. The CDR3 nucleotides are TGTGCCAGCAGCCCCGATGTTAGGGTTCCTAACACTGAAGCTTTCTTT. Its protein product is CASSPDVRVPNTEAFF. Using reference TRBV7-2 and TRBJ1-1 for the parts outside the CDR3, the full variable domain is GAGVSQSPSNKVTEKGKDVELRCDPISGHTALYWYRQSLGQGLEFLIYFQGNSAPDKSGLPSDRFSAERTGGSVSTLTIQRTQQEDSAVYLCASSPDVRVPNTEAFFGQGTRLTVV.

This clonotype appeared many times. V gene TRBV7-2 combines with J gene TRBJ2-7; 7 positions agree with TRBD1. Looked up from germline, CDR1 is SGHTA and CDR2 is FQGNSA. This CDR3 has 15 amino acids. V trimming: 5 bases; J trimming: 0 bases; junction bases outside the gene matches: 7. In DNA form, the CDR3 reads TGTGCCAGCAGCCTCCGGGACAGCAACTCCTACGAGCAGTACTTC. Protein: CASSLRDSNSYEQYF.

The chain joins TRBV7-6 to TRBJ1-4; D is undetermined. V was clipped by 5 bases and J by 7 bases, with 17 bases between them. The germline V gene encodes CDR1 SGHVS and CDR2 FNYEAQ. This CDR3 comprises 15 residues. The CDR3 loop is CASSQEGRRFEKLFF. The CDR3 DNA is TGTGCCAGCAGCCAAGAGGGCAGGCGCTTTGAAAAACTGTTTTTT.

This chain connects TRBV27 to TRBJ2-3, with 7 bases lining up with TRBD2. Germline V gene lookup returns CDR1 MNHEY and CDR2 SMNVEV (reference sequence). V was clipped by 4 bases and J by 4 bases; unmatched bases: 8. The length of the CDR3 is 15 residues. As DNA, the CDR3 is TGTGCCAGCAGTTGGGGGTCTAGCGGTGCAGATACGCAGTATTTT. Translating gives CASSWGSSGADTQYF.

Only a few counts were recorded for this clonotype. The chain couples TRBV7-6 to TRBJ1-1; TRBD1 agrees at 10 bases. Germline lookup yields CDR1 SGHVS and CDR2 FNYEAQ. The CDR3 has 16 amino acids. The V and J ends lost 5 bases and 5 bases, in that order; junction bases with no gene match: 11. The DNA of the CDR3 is TGTGCCAGCAGCCGACGGGACAGGGGCCCCATTACTGAAGCTTTCTTT. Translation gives CASSRRDRGPITEAFF.

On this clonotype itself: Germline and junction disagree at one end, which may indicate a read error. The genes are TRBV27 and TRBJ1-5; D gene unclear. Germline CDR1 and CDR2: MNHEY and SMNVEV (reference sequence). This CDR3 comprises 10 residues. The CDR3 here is CASSVSPQHF. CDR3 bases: TGTGCCAGCAGTGTATCGCCCCAGCATTTT.

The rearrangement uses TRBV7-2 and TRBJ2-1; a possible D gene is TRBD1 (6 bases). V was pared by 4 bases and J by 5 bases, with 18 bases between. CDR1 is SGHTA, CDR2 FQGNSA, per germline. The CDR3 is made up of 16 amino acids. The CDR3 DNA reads TGTGCCAGCAGCTACCCAAAGACAGGCTACAACAATGAGCAGTTCTTC. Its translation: CASSYPKTGYNNEQFF.

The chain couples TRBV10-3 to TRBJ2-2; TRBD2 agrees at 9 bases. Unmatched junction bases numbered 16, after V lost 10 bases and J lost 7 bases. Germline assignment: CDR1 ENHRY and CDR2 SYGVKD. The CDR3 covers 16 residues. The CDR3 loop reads CATPQAAGGTDGELFF. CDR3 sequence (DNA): TGTGCCACCCCTCAGGCAGCGGGGGGAACTGACGGGGAGCTGTTTTTT.